These 4 T cell receptor beta chains were all obtained from the same sample, sequenced in a study of CD4+ T cells in melanoma. Clones were sequenced by immunoSEQ multiplex PCR, and TCRdb holds only the in-frame ones, with some missing. This sample has 17,000 or so clones, with about 83% found just once. The sequenced material came from cells from a culture (not recorded whether cultured in vitro). All receptors derive from a human donor with melanoma.

This chain connects TRBV5-1 to TRBJ1-2, with 8 bases matching TRBD1. With 3 bases clipped from V and 8 bases from J, the junction kept 6 bases outside the gene matches. The germline V gene has CDR1 SGHRS and CDR2 YFSETQ. This CDR3 is 13 amino acids long. CDR3 in amino acids: CASSSGQALGYTF. As DNA, the CDR3 is TGCGCCAGCAGCTCGGGACAGGCCCTCGGCTACACCTTC.

The rearrangement links TRBV7-9 to TRBJ1-1; D is possibly TRBD1 (5 bases). V was trimmed by 2 bases and J by 11 bases, leaving 21 bases between them. CDR3 size: 15 residues. From germline, CDR1 is SEHNR and CDR2 FQNEAQ (reference sequence). The CDR3 here is CASSLFKSPGLRAFF. As DNA, the CDR3 is TGTGCCAGCAGCTTATTCAAATCGCCGGGACTAAGGGCTTTCTTT.

This chain uses TRBV2 with TRBJ1-3, with D tentatively TRBD1 (5 bases). Germline loops: CDR1 SNHLY, CDR2 FYNNEI. Trimming stripped 6 bases from V and 0 bases from J, with 15 bases between. CDR3 length: 16 amino acids. This chain's CDR3 is CASRGGVATSGNTIYF. The CDR3, as DNA: TGTGCCAGCAGGGGAGGGGTGGCGACCTCTGGAAACACCATATATTTT.

The rearrangement links TRBV6-5 to TRBJ2-1; 12 bases align to TRBD2. The J segment lost 7 bases and the V segment lost 4 bases, leaving 8 bases of the junction unmatched. Germline V gene lookup returns CDR1 MNHEY and CDR2 SVGAGI. The CDR3 is made up of 16 amino acids. The CDR3 coding sequence is TGTGCCAGCAGTTTCACTAGCGGGGGGCTAGGTAATGAGCAGTTCTTC. This translates into CASSFTSGGLGNEQFF.